The clone carrying this T cell receptor beta chain was recorded at least ten times. Its cognate antigen is unknown. Breast cancer patients provided tissue from their axillary draining lymph nodes. The source of the sample is a study of breast tumors, draining lymph nodes, adjacent tissues. Study observations and caveats: Compared with lymph nodes, tumors were less diverse; compared with nontumor tissue, more. Most tumor T cells seemingly derive from lymph node, then expand in tumor. The lymph node origin of tumor T cells was framed as consistent with a hypothesis, not demonstrated. Tumor and nontumor repertoires were significantly more similar in luminal-like than in basal-like breast cancer.

MiXCR, applied by TCRdb to the multiplex PCR reads, yields one record per CDR3 protein. The repertoire holds about 130,000 distinct CDR3 sequences, with around 22% as singletons. The TCR sequence derives from a female donor with breast cancer. Some clones in this sample may be carry-over from other donors' samples. The sample comprised axillary lymph node tissue.

The CDR3 here is CAITGQGGTGELFF. DNA for the CDR3: TGTGCCATCACGGGACAGGGAGGCACCGGGGAGCTGTTTTTT. V is TRBV10-3 and J is TRBJ2-2; TRBD1 matches at 9 bases. The germline CDR1 and CDR2 sequences are ENHRY and SYGVKD. The CDR3 has 14 residues. J lost 4 bases, V lost 7 bases, and 4 bases had no gene match.